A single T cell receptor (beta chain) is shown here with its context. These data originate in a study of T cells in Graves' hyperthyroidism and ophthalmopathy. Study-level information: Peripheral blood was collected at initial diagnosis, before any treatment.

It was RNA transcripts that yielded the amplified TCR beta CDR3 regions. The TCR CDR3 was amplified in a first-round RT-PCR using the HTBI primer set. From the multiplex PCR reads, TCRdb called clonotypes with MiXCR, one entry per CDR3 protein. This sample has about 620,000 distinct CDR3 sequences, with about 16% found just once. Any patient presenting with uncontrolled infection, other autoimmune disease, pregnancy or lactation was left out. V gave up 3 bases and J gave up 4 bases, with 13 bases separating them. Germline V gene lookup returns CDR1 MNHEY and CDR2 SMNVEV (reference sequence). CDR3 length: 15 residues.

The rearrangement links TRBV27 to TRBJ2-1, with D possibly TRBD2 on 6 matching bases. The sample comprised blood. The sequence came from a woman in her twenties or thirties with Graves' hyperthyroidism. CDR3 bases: TGTGCCAGCAGTTTTGGTGGACTACCTTACAATGAGCAGTTCTTC. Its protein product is CASSFGGLPYNEQFF.